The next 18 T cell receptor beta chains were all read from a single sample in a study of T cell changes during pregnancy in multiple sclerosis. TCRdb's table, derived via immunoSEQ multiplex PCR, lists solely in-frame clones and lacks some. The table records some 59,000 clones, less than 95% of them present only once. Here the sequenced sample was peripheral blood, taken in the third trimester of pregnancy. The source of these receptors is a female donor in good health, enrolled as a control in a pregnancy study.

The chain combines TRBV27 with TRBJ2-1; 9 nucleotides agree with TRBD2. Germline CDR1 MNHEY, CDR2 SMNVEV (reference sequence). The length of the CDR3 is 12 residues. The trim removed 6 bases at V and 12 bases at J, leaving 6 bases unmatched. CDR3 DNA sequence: TGTGCCAGCAGGTCGAGCGGGAGGCGGCAGTTCTTC. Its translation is CASRSSGRRQFF.

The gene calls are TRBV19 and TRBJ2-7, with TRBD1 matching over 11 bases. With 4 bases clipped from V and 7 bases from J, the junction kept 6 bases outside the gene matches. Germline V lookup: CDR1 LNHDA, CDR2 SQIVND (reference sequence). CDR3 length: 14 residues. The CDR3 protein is CASSTGTGGREQYF. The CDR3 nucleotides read TGTGCCAGTAGTACCGGGACAGGGGGTCGGGAGCAGTACTTC.

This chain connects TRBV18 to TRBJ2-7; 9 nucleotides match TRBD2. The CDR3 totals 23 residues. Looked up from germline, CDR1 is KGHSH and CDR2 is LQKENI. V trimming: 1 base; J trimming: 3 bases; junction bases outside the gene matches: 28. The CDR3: CASSPLSINQPSDLAGRVYEQYF. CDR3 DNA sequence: TGTGCCAGCTCACCACTTTCGATCAATCAGCCATCGGATCTAGCGGGAAGGGTCTACGAGCAGTACTTC.

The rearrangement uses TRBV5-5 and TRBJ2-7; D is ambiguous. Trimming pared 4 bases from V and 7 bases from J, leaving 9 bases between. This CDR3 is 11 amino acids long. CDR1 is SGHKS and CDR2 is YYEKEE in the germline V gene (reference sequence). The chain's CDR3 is CASSQTLEQYF. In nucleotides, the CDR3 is TGTGCCAGCAGCCAAACTTTAGAGCAGTACTTC.

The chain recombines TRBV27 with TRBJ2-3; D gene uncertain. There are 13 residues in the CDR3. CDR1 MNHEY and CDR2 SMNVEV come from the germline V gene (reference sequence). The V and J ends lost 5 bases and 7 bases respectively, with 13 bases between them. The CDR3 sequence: CASSPARLNTQYF. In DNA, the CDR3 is TGTGCCAGCAGTCCGGCGCGGTTGAATACGCAGTATTTT.

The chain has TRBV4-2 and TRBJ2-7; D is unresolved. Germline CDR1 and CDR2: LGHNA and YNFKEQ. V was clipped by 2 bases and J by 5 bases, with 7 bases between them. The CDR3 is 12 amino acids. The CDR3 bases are TGTGCCAGCAGCCAACTTTCGGACGAGCAGTACTTC. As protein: CASSQLSDEQYF.

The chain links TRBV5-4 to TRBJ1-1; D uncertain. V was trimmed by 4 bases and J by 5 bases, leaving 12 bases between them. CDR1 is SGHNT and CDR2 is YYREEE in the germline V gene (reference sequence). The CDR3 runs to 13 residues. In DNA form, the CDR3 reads TGTGCCAGCAGCCTCCCAGGAGGGACTGAAGCTTTCTTT. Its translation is CASSLPGGTEAFF.

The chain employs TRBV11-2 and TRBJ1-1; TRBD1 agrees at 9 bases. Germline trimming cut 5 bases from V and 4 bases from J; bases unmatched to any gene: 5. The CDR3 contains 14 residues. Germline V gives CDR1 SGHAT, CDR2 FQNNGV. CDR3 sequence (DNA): TGTGCCAGCAGCCCCTGGGACAGGGTCACTGAAGCTTTCTTT. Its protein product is CASSPWDRVTEAFF.

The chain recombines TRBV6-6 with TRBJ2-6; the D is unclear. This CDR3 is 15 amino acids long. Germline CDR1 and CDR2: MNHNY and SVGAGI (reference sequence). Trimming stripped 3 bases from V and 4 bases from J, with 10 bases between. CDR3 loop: CASSYQISGANVLTF. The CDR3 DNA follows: TGTGCCAGCAGTTATCAGATATCCGGGGCCAACGTCCTGACTTTC.

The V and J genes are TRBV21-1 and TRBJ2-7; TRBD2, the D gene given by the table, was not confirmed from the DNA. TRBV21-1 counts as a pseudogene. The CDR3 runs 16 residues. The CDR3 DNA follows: TGTGCCAGCAGCAAAATGGGCGGGGGGATCTCCTACGAGCAGTACTTC. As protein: CASSKMGGGISYEQYF.

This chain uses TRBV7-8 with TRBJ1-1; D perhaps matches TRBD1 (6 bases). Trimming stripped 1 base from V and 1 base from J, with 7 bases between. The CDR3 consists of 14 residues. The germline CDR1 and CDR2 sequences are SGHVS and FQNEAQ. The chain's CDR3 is CASSLVQGNTEAFF. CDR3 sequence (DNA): TGTGCCAGCAGCTTAGTACAGGGGAACACTGAAGCTTTCTTT.

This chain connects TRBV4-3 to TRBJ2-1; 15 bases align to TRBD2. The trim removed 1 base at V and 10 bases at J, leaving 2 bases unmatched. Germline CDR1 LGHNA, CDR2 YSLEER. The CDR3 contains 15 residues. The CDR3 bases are TGCGCCAGCAGCCAAGCCGGGACTAGCGGGGGGGAGCAGTTCTTC. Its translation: CASSQAGTSGGEQFF.

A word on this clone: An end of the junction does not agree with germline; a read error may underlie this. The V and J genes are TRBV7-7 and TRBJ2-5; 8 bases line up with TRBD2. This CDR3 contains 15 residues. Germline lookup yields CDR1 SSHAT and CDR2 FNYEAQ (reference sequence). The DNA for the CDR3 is TGTGCTAGCAGCCAGTCGCGGGGGGTCCAAGAGACCCAGTACTTC. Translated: CASSQSRGVQETQYF.

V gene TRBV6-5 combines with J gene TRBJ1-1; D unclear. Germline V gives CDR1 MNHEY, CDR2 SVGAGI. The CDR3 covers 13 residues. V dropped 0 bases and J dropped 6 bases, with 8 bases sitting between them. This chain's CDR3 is CASSYSMGSEAFF. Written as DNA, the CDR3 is TGTGCCAGCAGTTACTCGATGGGCTCTGAAGCTTTCTTT.

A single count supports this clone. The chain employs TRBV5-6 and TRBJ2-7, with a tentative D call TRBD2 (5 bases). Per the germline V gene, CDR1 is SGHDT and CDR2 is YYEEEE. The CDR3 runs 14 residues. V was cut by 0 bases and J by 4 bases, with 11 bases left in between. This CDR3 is CASSLASPRYEQYF. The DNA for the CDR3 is TGTGCCAGCAGCTTGGCTAGCCCCAGGTACGAGCAGTACTTC.

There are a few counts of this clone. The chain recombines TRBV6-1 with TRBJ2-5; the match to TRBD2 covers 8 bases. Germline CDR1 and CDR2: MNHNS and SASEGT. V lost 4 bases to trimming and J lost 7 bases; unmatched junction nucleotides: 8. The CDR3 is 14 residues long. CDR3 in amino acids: CASSGGLVLGTQYF. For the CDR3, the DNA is TGTGCCAGCAGTGGGGGACTAGTCTTAGGGACCCAGTACTTC.

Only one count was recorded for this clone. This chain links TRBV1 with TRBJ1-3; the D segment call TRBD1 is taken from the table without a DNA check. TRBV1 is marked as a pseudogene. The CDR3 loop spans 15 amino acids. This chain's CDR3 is CTSSRGAWVGNTIYF. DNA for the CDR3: TGCACCAGCAGCCGTGGGGCTTGGGTCGGAAACACCATATATTTT.

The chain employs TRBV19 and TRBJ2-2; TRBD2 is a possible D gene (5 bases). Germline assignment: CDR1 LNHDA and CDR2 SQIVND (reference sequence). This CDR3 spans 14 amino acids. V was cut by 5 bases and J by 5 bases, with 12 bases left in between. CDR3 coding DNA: TGTGCCAGTAGTGGGTCGGGGTGGACCGGGGAGCTGTTTTTT. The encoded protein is CASSGSGWTGELFF.